These T cell receptor beta chains were read from a single sample in a study of T cell responses to AZD1222 COVID-19 vaccine. TCRdb keeps only in-frame clones here, not all; method: immunoSEQ multiplex PCR. There are about 130,000 clones in the sample; over 80% occur only once, and about 5.6% lies in the top ten. Sequenced material: peripheral blood, taken on day 0 of AZD1222 vaccination. These receptors all come from an adult in good health. The CDR3 runs from the conserved cysteine through the conserved F or W. Fields, in order: clone size, D gene, V gene, J gene, CDR3 DNA, CDR3 protein. A D gene is named only where the DNA matches it firmly. Rows give clone size only sometimes, using once, few, many, or a class for an expanded clone.

clone size: .
D gene: TRBD1
V gene: TRBV7-2
J gene: TRBJ1-1
CDR3 DNA: TGTGCCAGCAGCTCCAACATTTACAGGGGTGGCGACACTGAAGCTTTCTTT
CDR3 protein: CASSSNIYRGGDTEAFF

clone size: once
D gene: .
V gene: TRBV5-6
J gene: TRBJ2-7
CDR3 DNA: TGTGCCAGCAGCTTGGAACCGGACAGCTCCTACGAGCAGTACTTC
CDR3 protein: CASSLEPDSSYEQYF

clone size: .
D gene: .
V gene: TRBV25-1
J gene: TRBJ2-7
CDR3 DNA: TGTGCCAGCAGTGACTCGGCAGATTTATCCTACGAGCAGTACTTC
CDR3 protein: CASSDSADLSYEQYF

clone size: .
D gene: TRBD1
V gene: TRBV5-1
J gene: TRBJ1-6
CDR3 DNA: TGCGCCAGCAGCTCCACCGGGACAGATAATTCACCCCTCCACTTT
CDR3 protein: CASSSTGTDNSPLHF

clone size: .
D gene: .
V gene: TRBV6-2/TRBV6-3
J gene: TRBJ1-5
CDR3 DNA: TGTGCCAGCAGTAAACCTTATCAGCCCCAGCATTTT
CDR3 protein: CASSKPYQPQHF

clone size: .
D gene: .
V gene: TRBV10-2
J gene: TRBJ2-1
CDR3 DNA: TGCGCCAGCAGAGAGAATGAGCAGTTCTTC
CDR3 protein: CASRENEQFF

clone size: few
D gene: .
V gene: TRBV12-5
J gene: TRBJ2-7
CDR3 DNA: TGTGCTAGTGGTTTGGAGTCAGGGAGGGAGCAGTACTTC
CDR3 protein: CASGLESGREQYF

clone size: .
D gene: TRBD2
V gene: TRBV29-1
J gene: TRBJ2-1
CDR3 DNA: TGCAGCGTCCATAAGTCCCCCAGACTAGCGGCACACCTCAATGAGCAGTTCTTC
CDR3 protein: CSVHKSPRLAAHLNEQFF

clone size: .
D gene: .
V gene: TRBV19
J gene: TRBJ1-1
CDR3 DNA: TGTGCCAGCCGTAACCGGGCAGGGGACACTGAAGCTTTCTTT
CDR3 protein: CASRNRAGDTEAFF

clone size: .
D gene: .
V gene: TRBV2
J gene: TRBJ1-1
CDR3 DNA: TGTGCCAGCAGTAGACAGGCCGACACTGAAGCTTTCTTT
CDR3 protein: CASSRQADTEAFF

clone size: .
D gene: .
V gene: TRBV13
J gene: TRBJ2-6
CDR3 DNA: TGTGCCAGCAGCGATCAGGGATCTGGGGCCAACGTCCTGACTTTC
CDR3 protein: CASSDQGSGANVLTF

clone size: .
D gene: TRBD2
V gene: TRBV19
J gene: TRBJ2-1
CDR3 DNA: TGTGCCAGTAGTATAATAGCGGGGGGTTACTACAATGAGCAGTTCTTC
CDR3 protein: CASSIIAGGYYNEQFF

clone size: .
D gene: TRBD1
V gene: TRBV3-1/TRBV3-2
J gene: TRBJ2-7
CDR3 DNA: TGTGCCAGCAGTCTTTTACAGGGGTCCTACGAGCAGTACTTC
CDR3 protein: CASSLLQGSYEQYF

clone size: .
D gene: TRBD1
V gene: TRBV7-9
J gene: TRBJ1-4
CDR3 DNA: TGTGCCAGCAGCCTAAGGGGTAGGGGGCCCACTAATGAAAAACTGTTTTTT
CDR3 protein: CASSLRGRGPTNEKLFF

clone size: .
D gene: .
V gene: TRBV24-1
J gene: TRBJ2-1
CDR3 DNA: TGTGCCACCAGTAGCTCTGAGGTGGACAGTGGGTACAATGAGCAGTTCTTC
CDR3 protein: CATSSSEVDSGYNEQFF

clone size: .
D gene: TRBD1
V gene: TRBV6-5
J gene: TRBJ1-1
CDR3 DNA: TGTGCCATCGAGACCGGGACAGTTGAAGCTTTCTTT
CDR3 protein: CAIETGTVEAFF

clone size: .
D gene: TRBD1
V gene: TRBV6-5
J gene: TRBJ2-1
CDR3 DNA: TGTGCCAGCAGTTACTCGCCGGGACAGGGATATGAGCAGTTCTTC
CDR3 protein: CASSYSPGQGYEQFF

clone size: once
D gene: .
V gene: TRBV2
J gene: TRBJ2-5
CDR3 DNA: TGTGCCAGCAGCTTACAGGGTCAGGAGACCCAGTACTTC
CDR3 protein: CASSLQGQETQYF

clone size: .
D gene: .
V gene: TRBV7-9
J gene: TRBJ2-1
CDR3 DNA: TGTGCCAGCAGTCCAGCGGGCCAGTCCTACAATGAGCAGTTCTTC
CDR3 protein: CASSPAGQSYNEQFF

clone size: .
D gene: TRBD1
V gene: TRBV9
J gene: TRBJ1-6
CDR3 DNA: TGTGCCAGCAGCGTAGGGGTCGGGACAGAAAATTCACCCCTCCACTTT
CDR3 protein: CASSVGVGTENSPLHF

clone size: .
D gene: .
V gene: TRBV18
J gene: TRBJ1-5
CDR3 DNA: TGTGCCAGCTCACCTAGGCAGGCAAATCAGCCCCAGCATTTT
CDR3 protein: CASSPRQANQPQHF

clone size: once
D gene: .
V gene: TRBV5-4
J gene: TRBJ2-2
CDR3 DNA: TGTGCCAGCAGCTTGAATCAGGCCCCCGGGGAGCTGTTTTTT
CDR3 protein: CASSLNQAPGELFF

clone size: .
D gene: .
V gene: TRBV6-5
J gene: TRBJ2-7
CDR3 DNA: TGTGCCAGCAGGGCGGACAGCCCCAGGTCCTACGAGCAGTACTTC
CDR3 protein: CASRADSPRSYEQYF

clone size: .
D gene: .
V gene: TRBV6-1
J gene: TRBJ1-5
CDR3 DNA: TGTGCCAGCAGTGAATTCGGTAGCAATCAGCCCCAGCATTTT
CDR3 protein: CASSEFGSNQPQHF

clone size: few
D gene: .
V gene: TRBV12-3/TRBV12-4
J gene: TRBJ1-2
CDR3 DNA: TGTGCCAGCAGTTCCGGGGGCTATGGCTACACCTTC
CDR3 protein: CASSSGGYGYTF

clone size: .
D gene: .
V gene: TRBV6-5
J gene: TRBJ1-5
CDR3 DNA: TGTGCCAGCAGCTTGACACCTTATAGCAATCAGCCCCAGCATTTT
CDR3 protein: CASSLTPYSNQPQHF

clone size: .
D gene: .
V gene: TRBV7-2
J gene: TRBJ2-7
CDR3 DNA: TGTGCCAGCAGCTTAGGGGCCGGGAAGTCCTACGAGCAGTACTTC
CDR3 protein: CASSLGAGKSYEQYF

clone size: once
D gene: TRBD2
V gene: TRBV2
J gene: TRBJ2-7
CDR3 DNA: TGTGCCAGCAGTCCCGCAGGACTAGCGGGGGGGCTTTACGAGCAGTACTTC
CDR3 protein: CASSPAGLAGGLYEQYF

clone size: .
D gene: .
V gene: TRBV11-2
J gene: TRBJ1-1
CDR3 DNA: TGTGCCAGCAGGAGGAACACTGAAGCTTTCTTT
CDR3 protein: CASRRNTEAFF

clone size: .
D gene: .
V gene: TRBV4-3
J gene: TRBJ1-2
CDR3 DNA: TGCGCCAGCAGCCAAGAAGGCAGGGAGCATGGCTACACCTTC
CDR3 protein: CASSQEGREHGYTF

clone size: once
D gene: .
V gene: TRBV18
J gene: TRBJ2-1
CDR3 DNA: TGTGCCAGCTCACCTTACCCCCGGGGGGAGCAGTTCTTC
CDR3 protein: CASSPYPRGEQFF

clone size: .
D gene: .
V gene: TRBV16
J gene: TRBJ2-3
CDR3 DNA: TGTGCCAGCAGCCAATCCACAGTGTTAACACGGGATACGCAGTATTTT
CDR3 protein: CASSQSTVLTRDTQYF

clone size: .
D gene: .
V gene: TRBV6-6
J gene: TRBJ2-3
CDR3 DNA: TGTGCCAGCAGCCCGACCACAGATACGCAGTATTTT
CDR3 protein: CASSPTTDTQYF

clone size: .
D gene: .
V gene: TRBV6-5
J gene: TRBJ1-2
CDR3 DNA: TGTGCCAGCACCAGGACAGCTAACTATGGCTACACCTTC
CDR3 protein: CASTRTANYGYTF